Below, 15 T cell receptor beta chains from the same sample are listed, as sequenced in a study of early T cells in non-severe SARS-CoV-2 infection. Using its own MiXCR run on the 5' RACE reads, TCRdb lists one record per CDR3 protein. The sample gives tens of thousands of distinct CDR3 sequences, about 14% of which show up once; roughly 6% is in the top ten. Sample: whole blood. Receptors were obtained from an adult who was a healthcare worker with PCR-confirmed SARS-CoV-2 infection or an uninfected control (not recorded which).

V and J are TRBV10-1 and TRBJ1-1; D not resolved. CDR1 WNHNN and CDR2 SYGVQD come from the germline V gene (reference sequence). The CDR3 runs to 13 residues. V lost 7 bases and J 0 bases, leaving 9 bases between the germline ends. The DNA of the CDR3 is TGCGCCAGCAAGAGGGAAATGAACACTGAAGCTTTCTTT. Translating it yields CASKREMNTEAFF.

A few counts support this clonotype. The DNA for the CDR3 is TGCGCCAGCAGCCAAGATCCGGCAGGGTCTAATGAAAAACTGTTTTTT. This translates into CASSQDPAGSNEKLFF. The rearrangement uses TRBV4-3 and TRBJ1-4; D may be TRBD1 (5 bases). The germline V gene has CDR1 LGHNA and CDR2 YSLEER. This CDR3 has 16 amino acids. With 0 bases removed from V and 3 bases from J, the gap between germline ends came to 11 bases.

The CDR3 nucleotides are TGCGCCAGCAGCCAGCTAACAGGGACTCCCTACGAGCAGTACTTC. Residues: CASSQLTGTPYEQYF. The rearrangement joins TRBV4-1 to TRBJ2-7; possibly TRBD1 or TRBD2 for D (6 bases each). The germline V gene has CDR1 MGHRA and CDR2 YSYEKL. Trimming removed 3 bases at V and 2 bases at J, with 14 bases between. The CDR3 is 15 amino acids.

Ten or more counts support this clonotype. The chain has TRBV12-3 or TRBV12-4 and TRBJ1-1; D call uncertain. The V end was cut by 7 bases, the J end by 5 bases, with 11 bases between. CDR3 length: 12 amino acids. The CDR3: CASTYSRTEAFF. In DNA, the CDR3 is TGTGCCAGCACCTACAGCAGGACTGAAGCTTTCTTT.

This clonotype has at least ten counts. The CDR3 DNA sequence: TGCAGTGCTGGACAGGCGAACACCGGGGAGCTGTTTTTT. Residues: CSAGQANTGELFF. This chain joins TRBV20-1 and TRBJ2-2; TRBD1 agrees at 7 bases. Germline values: CDR1 DFQATT, CDR2 SNEGSKA (reference sequence). The CDR3 totals 13 residues. J was trimmed by 0 bases and V by 5 bases; bases with no gene match: 0.

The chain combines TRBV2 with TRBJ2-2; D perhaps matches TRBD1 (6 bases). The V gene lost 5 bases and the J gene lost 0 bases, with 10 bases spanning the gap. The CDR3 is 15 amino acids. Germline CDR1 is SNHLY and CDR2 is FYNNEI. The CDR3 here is CASSQDSANTGELFF. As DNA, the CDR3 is TGTGCCAGCAGTCAGGACAGCGCGAACACCGGGGAGCTGTTTTTT.

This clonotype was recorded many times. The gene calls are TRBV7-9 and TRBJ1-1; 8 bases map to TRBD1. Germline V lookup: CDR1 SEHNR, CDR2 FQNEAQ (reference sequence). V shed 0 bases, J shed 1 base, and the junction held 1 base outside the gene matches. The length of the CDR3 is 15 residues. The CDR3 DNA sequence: TGTGCCAGCAGCTTAGCACAGGGGGGGAACACTGAAGCTTTCTTT. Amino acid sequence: CASSLAQGGNTEAFF.

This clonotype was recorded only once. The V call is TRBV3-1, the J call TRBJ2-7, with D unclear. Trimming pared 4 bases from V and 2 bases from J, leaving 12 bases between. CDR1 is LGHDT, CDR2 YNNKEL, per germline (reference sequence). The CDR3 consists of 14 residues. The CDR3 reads CASSLADWAYEQYF. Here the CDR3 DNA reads TGTGCCAGCAGCCTAGCAGACTGGGCCTACGAGCAGTACTTC.

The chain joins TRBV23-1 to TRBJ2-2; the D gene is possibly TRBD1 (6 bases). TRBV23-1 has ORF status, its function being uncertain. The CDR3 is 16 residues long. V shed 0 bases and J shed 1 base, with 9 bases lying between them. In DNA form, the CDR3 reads TGCGCCAGCAGTCAATCGGGGGACAAGAACACCGGGGAGCTGTTTTTT. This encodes CASSQSGDKNTGELFF.

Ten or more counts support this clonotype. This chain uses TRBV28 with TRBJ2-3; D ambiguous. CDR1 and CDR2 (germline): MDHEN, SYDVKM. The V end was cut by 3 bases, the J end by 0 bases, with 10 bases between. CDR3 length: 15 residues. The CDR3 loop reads CASSFGRPSTDTQYF. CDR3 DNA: TGTGCCAGCAGTTTTGGGCGGCCTAGCACAGATACGCAGTATTTT.

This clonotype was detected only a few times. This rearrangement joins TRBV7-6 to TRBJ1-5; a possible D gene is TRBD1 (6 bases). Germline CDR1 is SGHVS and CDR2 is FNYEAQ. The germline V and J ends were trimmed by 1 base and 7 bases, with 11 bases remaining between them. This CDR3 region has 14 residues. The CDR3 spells CASSLEAGVQPQHF. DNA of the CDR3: TGTGCCAGCAGCTTAGAGGCAGGGGTGCAGCCCCAGCATTTT.

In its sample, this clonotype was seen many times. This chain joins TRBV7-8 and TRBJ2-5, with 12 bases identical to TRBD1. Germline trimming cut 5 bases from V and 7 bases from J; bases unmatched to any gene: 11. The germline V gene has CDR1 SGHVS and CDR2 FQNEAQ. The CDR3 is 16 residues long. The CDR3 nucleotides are TGTGCCAGCAGCAAAGGGACAGGGGGCAAAGTTTGGACCCAGTACTTC. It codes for CASSKGTGGKVWTQYF. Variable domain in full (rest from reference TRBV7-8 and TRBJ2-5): GAGVSQSPRYKVAKRGQDVALRCDPISGHVSLFWYQQALGQGPEFLTYFQNEAQLDKSGLPSDRFFAERPEGSVSTLKIQRTQQEDSAVYLCASSKGTGGKVWTQYFGPGTRLLVL.

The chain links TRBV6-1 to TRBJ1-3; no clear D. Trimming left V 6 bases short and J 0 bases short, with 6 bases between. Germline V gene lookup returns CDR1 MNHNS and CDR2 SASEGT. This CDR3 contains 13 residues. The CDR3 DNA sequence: TGTGCCAGCAGCGGGTACTCTGGAAACACCATATATTTT. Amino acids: CASSGYSGNTIYF.

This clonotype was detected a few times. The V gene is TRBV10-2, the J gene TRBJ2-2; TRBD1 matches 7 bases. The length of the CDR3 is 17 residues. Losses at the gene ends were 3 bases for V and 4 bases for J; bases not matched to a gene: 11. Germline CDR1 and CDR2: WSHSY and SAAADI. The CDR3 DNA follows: TGCGCCAGCAGTGATTCGGAGAGGGGGCGGGTCACCGGGGAGCTGTTTTTT. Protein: CASSDSERGRVTGELFF.

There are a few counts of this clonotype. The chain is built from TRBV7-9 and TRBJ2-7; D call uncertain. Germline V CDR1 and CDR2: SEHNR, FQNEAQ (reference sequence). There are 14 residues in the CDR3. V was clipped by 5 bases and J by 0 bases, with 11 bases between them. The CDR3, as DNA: TGTGCCAGCAGCCGAACTCCACTCTCCTACGAGCAGTACTTC. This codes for CASSRTPLSYEQYF.